The rows below give T cell receptor beta chains drawn from one sample of a study of T cells in localized non-small cell lung cancer. Clones were read by immunoSEQ multiplex PCR, and TCRdb kept only the in-frame ones, dropping some. The sample includes tens of thousands of clones, around four fifths of them seen just once. Material: peripheral blood, obtained before any cancer treatment. The receptor source for this set is a female donor of 60 years or more with stage I lung adenocarcinoma. CDR3s include the opening cysteine and the closing phenylalanine or tryptophan. D genes are given only for firm matches. For some rows the clone size is stated as once, few or many, or as a class when expanded; others skip it.

len	v_gene	abundance	j_gene	d_gene	CDR3aa	CDR3nt
14	TRBV9	.	TRBJ1-4	.	CASSDGGGIEKLFF	TGTGCCAGCAGCGACGGCGGAGGGATAGAAAAACTGTTTTTT
15	TRBV6-5	.	TRBJ1-1	.	CASSPRQMRNTEAFF	TGTGCCAGCAGTCCCCGACAAATGAGGAACACTGAAGCTTTCTTT
15	TRBV5-6	.	TRBJ2-3	TRBD2	CASSGIAGAVDTQYF	TGTGCCAGCAGCGGAATAGCGGGGGCGGTAGATACGCAGTATTTT
15	TRBV5-1	.	TRBJ2-2	.	CASKGTFEETGELFF	TGCGCCAGCAAAGGGACTTTTGAGGAGACCGGGGAGCTGTTTTTT
14	TRBV7-9	.	TRBJ1-2	.	CASSLIGVGHGYTF	TGTGCCAGCAGCCTTATCGGGGTAGGCCATGGCTACACCTTC
14	TRBV5-1	.	TRBJ2-1	TRBD2	CASSMGGSQNEQFF	TGCGCCAGCAGCATGGGGGGGTCCCAGAATGAGCAGTTCTTC
16	TRBV11-2	few	TRBJ2-7	.	CASSPLSRVSSYEQYF	TGTGCCAGCAGCCCACTAAGCAGGGTTAGTTCCTACGAGCAGTACTTC
15	TRBV9	.	TRBJ2-1	TRBD2	CASPSVGRAGIHQFF	TGTGCCAGCCCTTCGGTGGGCCGAGCGGGGATCCATCAGTTCTTC
15	TRBV7-2	.	TRBJ1-4	.	CASSLVSGSSEKLFF	TGTGCCAGCAGCTTGGTATCAGGGAGCAGTGAAAAACTGTTTTTT
15	TRBV9	.	TRBJ1-4	.	CASSVGGRYNEKLFF	TGTGCCAGCAGCGTAGGGGGGAGGTACAATGAAAAACTGTTTTTT
15	TRBV5-8	.	TRBJ2-7	.	CASSLAGTGKDLQYF	TGTGCCAGCAGCTTGGCGGGAACAGGGAAGGATTTGCAGTACTTC
15	TRBV5-1	few	TRBJ1-1	TRBD1	CASSLSAGGKTEAFF	TGCGCCAGCAGCTTGTCCGCAGGGGGTAAGACTGAAGCTTTCTTT